This entry is about one TCR beta chain. CDR3 length: 14 amino acids. The V gene end was trimmed by 7 bases and the J gene end by 10 bases; junction bases not matched to a gene: 11. From germline, CDR1 is LNHDA and CDR2 SQIVND (reference sequence). Authors' data handling: Reference gene primer amplification yielded estimated nucleated cell counts. The protocol was immunoSEQ multiplex PCR, while the TCRdb copy is restricted to in-frame clones and leaves out a portion. The V and J calls and clone size were taken over from that table, and D and trimming were inferred from the DNA. The sample contains approximately 220,000 clones, 80% to 90% of which appear only once. This specimen belongs to a study of blood T cell repertoires in COVID-19.

The V and J genes are TRBV19 and TRBJ1-1; 11 nucleotides line up with TRBD1. The source material was PBMCs or T cells enriched from blood (not recorded which). The sequence derives from a young woman in a cohort exposed to, infected with or recovered from COVID-19 (not recorded which). The CDR3 coding sequence is TGTGCCAGTACCGAGGGACAGGGGGGTGCAGGAGCTTTCTTT. This gives the protein CASTEGQGGAGAFF.